Below, 11 T cell receptor beta chains from the same sample are listed, as sequenced in a study of T-cell memory formation after mild COVID-19. TCRdb reprocessed the 5' RACE reads via MiXCR and lists one record per CDR3 protein. The data hold about 40,000 distinct CDR3 sequences, with over 10% observed a single time. The sequencing input was PBMCs or a T cell subset sorted from them (not recorded which). These receptors were taken from a man aged 18 to 30 who had mild COVID-19 (a few samples of this study predate the infection). Cell type and time point are not known.

This clonotype was seen many times. The chain links TRBV19 to TRBJ2-7; tentative D call: TRBD2 (6 bases). Trimming left V 5 bases short and J 3 bases short, with 8 bases between. The germline V gene has CDR1 LNHDA and CDR2 SQIVND (reference sequence). The CDR3 has 12 residues. In nucleotides, the CDR3 is TGTGCCAGTAGTTCCGGGAGCTACGAGCAGTACTTC. Translation gives CASSSGSYEQYF.

J is TRBJ2-1 and V is TRBV2, with a weak D call TRBD1 (5 bases). CDR1 and CDR2 (germline): SNHLY, FYNNEI. Trimming shortened V by 2 bases and J by 5 bases, and 13 bases separated the two germline ends. The CDR3 contains 15 residues. The CDR3 DNA is TGTGCCAGCAGTGAATACCGACAGTTAAACAATGAGCAGTTCTTC. Translation: CASSEYRQLNNEQFF. The full variable domain, in which reference TRBV2 and TRBJ2-1 provide the parts outside the CDR3, is EPEVTQTPSHQVTQMGQEVILRCVPISNHLYFYWYRQILGQKVEFLVSFYNNEISEKSEIFDDQFSVERPDGSNFTLKIRSTKLEDSAMYFCASSEYRQLNNEQFFGPGTRLTVL.

This clonotype was observed many times. The chain has TRBV15 and TRBJ2-7; D possibly corresponds to TRBD1 (5 bases). CDR3 size: 13 residues. CDR1 LNHNV and CDR2 YYDKDF come from the germline V gene (reference sequence). Trimming pared 1 base from V and 4 bases from J, leaving 8 bases between. The chain's CDR3 is CATSRAPGYEQYV. The CDR3 coding sequence is TGTGCCACCAGCAGAGCCCCAGGGTACGAGCAGTACGTC.

This clonotype was counted only a few times. The chain couples TRBV6-2 or TRBV6-3 to TRBJ1-2; unclear D gene. There are 14 residues in the CDR3. Germline V lookup: CDR1 MNHEY, CDR2 SVGEGT. Trimming took 7 bases from V and 2 from J, leaving 14 bases between them. The CDR3 DNA sequence: TGTGCCAGCACCCCTTCCTCTGTAAACTATGGCTACACCTTC. Protein sequence: CASTPSSVNYGYTF.

This clonotype was seen many times. The rearrangement joins TRBV24-1 to TRBJ2-5; D possibly corresponds to TRBD2 (6 bases). Trimming cost V 0 bases and J 4 bases, with 14 bases left between them. CDR1 is KGHDR and CDR2 is SFDVKD in the germline V gene. This CDR3 region has 16 residues. The CDR3 nucleotides read TGTGCCACCAGTGATTTGGGGGATCCGCGGGGAGAGACCCAGTACTTC. Protein sequence: CATSDLGDPRGETQYF.

The chain uses TRBV20-1 and TRBJ2-5; D might be TRBD2 (6 bases). Germline values: CDR1 DFQATT, CDR2 SNEGSKA (reference sequence). This CDR3 spans 15 amino acids. Trimming took off 5 bases at V and 5 bases at J, with 21 bases between the two ends. The CDR3 reads CSAAPGLHGAETQYF. Written as DNA, the CDR3 is TGCAGTGCTGCCCCGGGACTTCACGGGGCCGAGACCCAGTACTTC.

The sample holds a few counts of this clonotype. The chain joins TRBV19 to TRBJ2-7, with D possibly matching TRBD1 (6 bases). Per germline, CDR1 LNHDA and CDR2 SQIVND (reference sequence). The CDR3 is 14 amino acids. V was shortened by 5 bases and J by 1 base, with 12 bases between the two germline ends. The CDR3 loop reads CASSPWDTSYEQYF. The CDR3 coding sequence is TGTGCCAGTAGTCCTTGGGACACATCCTACGAGCAGTACTTC.

This clonotype was found many times. The rearrangement joins TRBV2 to TRBJ1-2; the D is unclear. This CDR3 is built from 11 residues. Trimming took 4 bases from V and 8 from J, leaving 8 bases between them. CDR1 is SNHLY and CDR2 is FYNNEI in the germline V gene. The CDR3 coding sequence is TGTGCCAGCAGTGGAGGGTGGGGCTACACCTTC. Translated: CASSGGWGYTF.

There are many counts of this clonotype. This rearrangement joins TRBV5-1 to TRBJ1-5, with a weak D call TRBD1 (5 bases). The CDR3 is 15 amino acids. V gave up 3 bases and J gave up 0 bases, with 10 bases separating them. Germline V gene sequence: CDR1 SGHRS, CDR2 YFSETQ. CDR3 coding DNA: TGCGCCAGCAGCTCCGGGACGGGTAGCAATCAGCCCCAGCATTTT. Its protein product is CASSSGTGSNQPQHF.

In its sample, this clonotype was seen many times. V is TRBV6-1 and J is TRBJ2-7; no firm D call. The germline CDR1 and CDR2 sequences are MNHNS and SASEGT. This CDR3 contains 14 residues. V was shortened by 7 bases and J by 2 bases, with 15 bases between the two germline ends. CDR3 DNA: TGTGCCAGCACCTCAAGGGTGGGGACCTACGAGCAGTACTTC. Amino acid sequence: CASTSRVGTYEQYF.

The table lists this clonotype with many counts. The gene calls are TRBV6-5 and TRBJ1-1, with a tentative D call TRBD1 (6 bases). Between the trimmed V and J ends, which lost 4 bases and 3 bases, there was a span of 15 bases. Germline CDR1 and CDR2: MNHEY and SVGAGI. The CDR3 has 15 amino acids. Here the CDR3 DNA reads TGTGCCAGCAGTTGGGGGGGCGCACAGGACACTGAAGCTTTCTTT. Protein product: CASSWGGAQDTEAFF.